This TCR beta chain was captured in a study of blood T cell repertoires in COVID-19. Overall study: The United States, Italy and Spain were the sources of the acute and convalescent COVID-19 samples. The analysed material was cDNA or gDNA that came from T cells, B-cell-depleted T cells, or PBMCs.

V was clipped by 6 bases and J by 1 base; unmatched bases: 9. Per germline, CDR1 PRHDT and CDR2 FYEKMQ (reference sequence). The CDR3 has 16 residues. Patients in Seattle were enrolled during active infection, then followed longitudinally. This clone was counted once. In the original workflow: For nucleated cells, counts were estimated from reference gene primer amplification. The assay was immunoSEQ multiplex PCR, and TCRdb's table has in-frame clones only and misses some. From that table come the V and J calls and clone size; the DNA was used to work out D and trimming. Of roughly 250,000 clones in the sample, approximately 91% were seen once.

Specimen: peripheral blood. This chain links TRBV13 with TRBJ2-1; 7 nucleotides match TRBD2. The receptor's source is a person between 18 and 30 years old with COVID-19, enrolled during active disease. In DNA form, the CDR3 reads TGTGCCAGCAGTCCCAGCGGGACTGTATCCTACAATGAGCAGTTCTTC. Translation gives CASSPSGTVSYNEQFF.